This is a list of T cell receptor beta chains from one sample in a study of early T cells in non-severe SARS-CoV-2 infection. MiXCR was run by TCRdb on the 5' RACE reads, yielding one entry per CDR3 protein. The sample has 55,000 or so distinct CDR3 sequences, approximately 6% seen once. Input material: whole blood. These receptors were taken from an adult who was a healthcare worker with PCR-confirmed SARS-CoV-2 infection or an uninfected control (not recorded which). Both conserved end residues are part of each CDR3. The D gene is left open where the match is weak. Expanded clones get a size class; other rows say once, few or many, or leave the size out.

j_gene: TRBJ1-1; abundance: many; d_gene: .; v_gene: TRBV5-1; CDR3nt: TGCGCCAGCAAACAGGGCGGAATGAACACTGAAGCTTTCTTT; CDR3aa: CASKQGGMNTEAFF
j_gene: TRBJ2-3; abundance: many; d_gene: TRBD2; v_gene: TRBV7-6; CDR3nt: TGTGCCAGCAGCTTACAAGTGGCGGGGGGTCTCGCAGATACGCAGTATTTT; CDR3aa: CASSLQVAGGLADTQYF
j_gene: TRBJ2-4; abundance: .; d_gene: .; v_gene: TRBV15; CDR3nt: TGTGCCACCAGCAGAGACCTCACAGGACAATCCAAAAACATTCAGTACTTC; CDR3aa: CATSRDLTGQSKNIQYF
j_gene: TRBJ2-7; abundance: .; d_gene: .; v_gene: TRBV6-2/TRBV6-3; CDR3nt: TGTGCCAGCAAGCGTCTACTTGGGGAGCAGTACTTC; CDR3aa: CASKRLLGEQYF
j_gene: TRBJ2-3; abundance: many; d_gene: .; v_gene: TRBV5-1; CDR3nt: TGCGCCAGCAGCCAAATGCCTCCAGATACGCAGTATTTT; CDR3aa: CASSQMPPDTQYF
j_gene: TRBJ2-3; abundance: .; d_gene: TRBD1; v_gene: TRBV12-3/TRBV12-4; CDR3nt: TGTGCCAGCAGCGGCCGACAGGGGGTGGGTACGCAGTATTTT; CDR3aa: CASSGRQGVGTQYF
j_gene: TRBJ1-6; abundance: many; d_gene: .; v_gene: TRBV4-3; CDR3nt: TGCGCCAGCAGCCAAGTTGTGGGGGCTGGCTATAATTCACCCCTCCACTTT; CDR3aa: CASSQVVGAGYNSPLHF
j_gene: TRBJ1-3; abundance: many; d_gene: .; v_gene: TRBV27; CDR3nt: TGTGCCAGCTCGGGAACAGCTGGAAACACCATATATTTT; CDR3aa: CASSGTAGNTIYF
j_gene: TRBJ2-5; abundance: many; d_gene: TRBD2; v_gene: TRBV5-1; CDR3nt: TGCGCCAGCAGTCCATTATCTGCGGGGGGTCAAGAGACCCAGTACTTC; CDR3aa: CASSPLSAGGQETQYF
j_gene: TRBJ2-7; abundance: many; d_gene: TRBD1; v_gene: TRBV6-5; CDR3nt: TGTGCCAGCAGTTACGGGACAGCGAAGAACTACGAGCAGTACTTC; CDR3aa: CASSYGTAKNYEQYF
j_gene: TRBJ2-5; abundance: few; d_gene: TRBD1; v_gene: TRBV5-4; CDR3nt: TGTGCCAGCAGCTCGGGGACAGCCCAAGAGACCCAGTACTTC; CDR3aa: CASSSGTAQETQYF
j_gene: TRBJ1-1; abundance: many; d_gene: .; v_gene: TRBV5-4; CDR3nt: TGTGCCAGCAGCCCCGGATCCCGGTTCACTGAAGCTTTCTTT; CDR3aa: CASSPGSRFTEAFF
j_gene: TRBJ2-3; abundance: many; d_gene: .; v_gene: TRBV15; CDR3nt: TGTGCCACCAGCCATCGACAGGCGCCCGACACAGATACGCAGTATTTT; CDR3aa: CATSHRQAPDTDTQYF
j_gene: TRBJ2-1; abundance: .; d_gene: .; v_gene: TRBV20-1; CDR3nt: TGCAGTGCCCACAGGGCCGGGAGCTCCTACAATGAGCAGTTCTTC; CDR3aa: CSAHRAGSSYNEQFF
j_gene: TRBJ2-3; abundance: .; d_gene: .; v_gene: TRBV7-2; CDR3nt: TGTGCCAGCAGCTTATGGGGGGCTCCCACAGATACGCAGTATTTT; CDR3aa: CASSLWGAPTDTQYF
j_gene: TRBJ2-3; abundance: many; d_gene: .; v_gene: TRBV5-5; CDR3nt: TGTGCCAGCAGCTTCAGTCTACATAGCACAGATACGCAGTATTTT; CDR3aa: CASSFSLHSTDTQYF
j_gene: TRBJ2-1; abundance: many; d_gene: .; v_gene: TRBV7-6; CDR3nt: TGTGCCAGCAGTCCTCCGGGACACCAGTACAATGAGCAGTTCTTC; CDR3aa: CASSPPGHQYNEQFF
j_gene: TRBJ2-3; abundance: many; d_gene: TRBD2; v_gene: TRBV11-2; CDR3nt: TGTGCCAGCAGCTTTGGAGCGGGGGGGCTTGCAGATACGCAGTATTTT; CDR3aa: CASSFGAGGLADTQYF
j_gene: TRBJ2-1; abundance: few; d_gene: .; v_gene: TRBV7-2; CDR3nt: TGTGCCAGCAGTCCCCGAGGGGTGGGACGCTCCTACAATGAGCAGTTCTTC; CDR3aa: CASSPRGVGRSYNEQFF
j_gene: TRBJ2-5; abundance: many; d_gene: TRBD2; v_gene: TRBV19; CDR3nt: TGTGCCAGTAGCTCTCTAGCGGGGGGGAACGCCCTCCCAGCCCAGTACTTC; CDR3aa: CASSSLAGGNALPAQYF
j_gene: TRBJ1-1; abundance: medium-sized; d_gene: .; v_gene: TRBV7-9; CDR3nt: TGTGCCAGCAGCCCCATCTCTGACCGCTACAGACCGAACACTGAAGCTTTCTTT; CDR3aa: CASSPISDRYRPNTEAFF
j_gene: TRBJ2-7; abundance: .; d_gene: .; v_gene: TRBV7-2; CDR3nt: TGTGCCAGCAGCTTAGTTCAGAGATACGACCAGTACTTC; CDR3aa: CASSLVQRYDQYF
j_gene: TRBJ1-3; abundance: many; d_gene: .; v_gene: TRBV12-3/TRBV12-4; CDR3nt: TGTGCCAGCAGTCCTGAATATGGTGGAAACACCATATATTTT; CDR3aa: CASSPEYGGNTIYF
j_gene: TRBJ2-7; abundance: few; d_gene: TRBD2; v_gene: TRBV6-2/TRBV6-3; CDR3nt: TGTGCCAGCAGCCACGGGGGACTAGCGGGGCGTTTTTACGAGCAGTACTTC; CDR3aa: CASSHGGLAGRFYEQYF
j_gene: TRBJ1-1; abundance: .; d_gene: .; v_gene: TRBV7-9; CDR3nt: TGTGCCAGCAACCCGTATCGCCTAGGGACTGAAGCTTTCTTT; CDR3aa: CASNPYRLGTEAFF
j_gene: TRBJ1-2; abundance: .; d_gene: TRBD1; v_gene: TRBV6-6; CDR3nt: TGTGCCAGCAGCTACCAGGGGGCGCGGAATGGCTACACCTTC; CDR3aa: CASSYQGARNGYTF
j_gene: TRBJ1-2; abundance: few; d_gene: TRBD1; v_gene: TRBV20-1; CDR3nt: TGCAGTGCTCACCGGGACAGCCTTAACTATGGCTACACCTTC; CDR3aa: CSAHRDSLNYGYTF
j_gene: TRBJ2-7; abundance: few; d_gene: TRBD1; v_gene: TRBV5-4; CDR3nt: TGTGCCAGCAGCTTAGGGGGCGCGATTTACTTC; CDR3aa: CASSLGGAIYF
j_gene: TRBJ2-7; abundance: many; d_gene: .; v_gene: TRBV20-1; CDR3nt: TGCAGTGCTACAGGGGGGGGAGCTAGTGGATACGAGCAGTACTTC; CDR3aa: CSATGGGASGYEQYF
j_gene: TRBJ1-1; abundance: .; d_gene: .; v_gene: TRBV6-2/TRBV6-3; CDR3nt: TGTGCCACCAAAGAAGAGGGGGGCGCGGGAACTGAAGCTTTCTTT; CDR3aa: CATKEEGGAGTEAFF
j_gene: TRBJ2-7; abundance: few; d_gene: TRBD2; v_gene: TRBV20-1; CDR3nt: TGCAGTGCTAGAGATCCCAGCGGGGGGGCTCCCCTCGAGCAGTACTTC; CDR3aa: CSARDPSGGAPLEQYF
j_gene: TRBJ1-4; abundance: few; d_gene: TRBD1; v_gene: TRBV3-1; CDR3nt: TGTGCCAGCAGCCACAGGGGGGAATGGGAAAAACTGTTTTTT; CDR3aa: CASSHRGEWEKLFF
j_gene: TRBJ2-2; abundance: few; d_gene: .; v_gene: TRBV7-9; CDR3nt: TGTGCCAGCACCCTGACGGGGGTCGGGGAGCTGTTTTTT; CDR3aa: CASTLTGVGELFF
j_gene: TRBJ2-5; abundance: many; d_gene: .; v_gene: TRBV5-1; CDR3nt: TGCGCCAGCTCCTTCCTACCAGAGAGCCAAGAGACCCAGTACTTC; CDR3aa: CASSFLPESQETQYF
j_gene: TRBJ2-1; abundance: many; d_gene: .; v_gene: TRBV11-2; CDR3nt: TGTGCCAGCAGGCTCGGGGGAGAATGGGACAATGAGCAGTTCTTC; CDR3aa: CASRLGGEWDNEQFF
j_gene: TRBJ2-1; abundance: many; d_gene: TRBD2; v_gene: TRBV4-3; CDR3nt: TGCGCCAGCACCCCTAGCGGGGGCAGTTACAATGAGCAGTTCTTC; CDR3aa: CASTPSGGSYNEQFF
j_gene: TRBJ2-1; abundance: many; d_gene: TRBD2; v_gene: TRBV6-6; CDR3nt: TGTGCCAGCAGTTACCCTGGGACTAACCGGGGTGAGCAGTTCTTC; CDR3aa: CASSYPGTNRGEQFF
j_gene: TRBJ1-2; abundance: .; d_gene: .; v_gene: TRBV14; CDR3nt: TGTGCCAGCAGCGCGGGGAACCTCTATGGCTACACCTTC; CDR3aa: CASSAGNLYGYTF
j_gene: TRBJ2-1; abundance: many; d_gene: TRBD2; v_gene: TRBV4-3; CDR3nt: TGCGCCAGCAGCCAAGGGACTAGCGGCCACAATGAGCAGTTCTTC; CDR3aa: CASSQGTSGHNEQFF